This T cell receptor (beta chain) was sequenced during a study of blood T cells in healthy people across ages (dated by TCRdb to about 2015). Background on the whole study: Template switching captured roughly one uniquely barcoded TCR beta cDNA molecule per two T cells in model experiments. The donors were divided into four age groups: young (average about 15 years), middle-aged (around 41), aged (around 67) and long-lived (82). The study analyzed two additional independent replicas of 1 million unique cDNA reads from the same blood draw for two donors, one aged 18 to 30 and one aged 80 or older. To avoid experimental bias, donors of different ages were distributed randomly across sequencing lanes. To track age-related changes in TCR beta repertoire diversity, the study relied on deep sequencing normalized with unique cDNA molecular identifiers. Here is what the overall study found, with its caveats: Observed TCR beta diversity per million T cells fell roughly linearly with age, and a significant reduction was already apparent by age around 44. Compared with the aged group, the long-lived group had more naive CD4+ T cells, fewer expanded clones and increased TCR diversity, a pattern suggesting age selection. There was a strong correlation between observed TCR beta diversity and the percentage of naive T cells measured by flow cytometry. The CMV infection status of donors was not known, potentially confounding age-related changes in expanded clonotypes. Estimates of total diversity from one million sequenced T cells were regarded as lower bounds and underestimates. Conclusive comparison of naive and antigen-experienced compartments was prevented by the profiling of bulk unsorted PBMCs.

Receptor amplification or capture employed 5' RACE. TCRdb records Illumina HiSeq 2500 as the sequencer. The second PCR ran for about 6 to 11 cycles and used a J-beta primer mix along with a sample-barcoded 5' primer. Each TCR beta cDNA molecule received a unique molecular identifier from a template-switch 5' adaptor carrying 12 random nucleotides. Each sample yielded at least 2.5 million CDR3-containing paired-end reads. First-strand cDNA was synthesized from all RNA with the Mint cDNA synthesis kit, primed by a TRBC-specific oligonucleotide. Following uracil-DNA glycosylase treatment, all cDNA underwent a first 18-cycle PCR with the universal primers M1SS and BC2_uni_R. The study's processing was this. Each sample was normalized by randomly selecting 1 million high-quality reads, each carrying a distinct molecular identifier. Instead of being binned into consensus sequences, reads that shared molecular identifiers were thrown out. MiTCR, set to a Q25 quality threshold and the strictest error-elimination algorithm, was used for CDR3 identification, clonotype clustering and error correction. Lower-bound total TCR beta diversity was estimated with a nonparametric unseen species model using Euler transformation. In TCRdb, the public reads were trimmed at Q25 with fastp and aligned with MiXCR, with productive beta chains retained. All rows with the same CDR3 protein become a single entry with the most common DNA and genes. These V and J calls rely on TCRdb rather than the paper's analysis. For this sample there are over 1,500,000 distinct CDR3 sequences; roughly 49% appear just once. Around 2.1% of the sample is held by the ten biggest clonotypes.

Counted from cysteine to phenylalanine, this CDR3 has 15 amino acids. CDR3 DNA only is kept here, 45 bases in frame from base 1. Donors were under 40 systemically healthy Caucasian individuals from Russia aged about 6 to 100 years. Approximately 9.7 milliliters of peripheral blood were drawn from each donor into EDTA-treated Vacutainer tubes. Ficoll-Paque density-gradient centrifugation was used to isolate PBMCs, with at least 6 million per sample. Trizol reagent was used to extract total RNA from the PBMCs, yielding at least 6 micrograms per sample. The percentages of naive CD45RAhigh/CD27high T cells were determined by flow cytometry on a PBMC aliquot from every donor. This clonotype was seen only a few times. Its cognate antigen has yet to be identified. Base qualities are missing; no much larger clone stands one base away.

Material for sequencing was blood. The clonotype was recovered from a woman aged 40 to 55 in good health. The V and J segments used are TRBV21-1 and TRBJ1-2; the table's D call TRBD1 went unverified against the DNA. TRBV21-1 has pseudogene status. The base sequence is TGTGCCAGCAGCAAGGGACCTTATGGGTCCTATGGCTACACCTTC. Protein translation: CASSKGPYGSYGYTF.